Below are 9 T cell receptor beta chains sequenced from a single sample in a study of control samples from healthy donors and cancer patients. Measured with immunoSEQ multiplex PCR; TCRdb has only the in-frame clones, and not every one. The sample lists roughly 120,000 clones; 85% to 90% were seen once. The sequenced sample consisted of PBMCs. These receptors all stem from a woman between 45 and 60 years old with colorectal cancer.

The chain uses TRBV19 and TRBJ1-2, with D hard to call. V lost 6 bases and J 4 bases, leaving 12 bases between the germline ends. Germline loops: CDR1 LNHDA, CDR2 SQIVND (reference sequence). CDR3 length: 13 residues. The DNA for the CDR3 is TGTGCCAGTAGCGCGGGGAGTACCTATGGCTACACCTTC. Translated: CASSAGSTYGYTF. The entire variable domain, with the rest obtained from reference TRBV19 and TRBJ1-2, is as follows: DGGITQSPKYLFRKEGQNVTLSCEQNLNHDAMYWYRQDPGQGLRLIYYSQIVNDFQKGDIAEGYSVSREKKESFPLTVTSAQKNPTAFYLCASSAGSTYGYTFGSGTRLTVV.

This chain links TRBV29-1 with TRBJ1-5; weak D call: TRBD1 (5 bases). Germline lookup yields CDR1 SQVTM and CDR2 ANQGSEA. The CDR3 spans 14 residues. V shed 4 bases and J shed 2 bases, with 12 bases lying between them. CDR3 sequence: CSVVTGDGNQPQHF. The CDR3 region has the DNA TGCAGCGTTGTAACGGGGGACGGCAATCAGCCCCAGCATTTT.

This clone was counted between two and nine times. The chain is built from TRBV9 and TRBJ2-7; D gene uncertain. Germline loops: CDR1 SGDLS, CDR2 YYNGEE. The CDR3 has 12 residues. The V end was cut by 4 bases, the J end by 4 bases, with 9 bases between. DNA for the CDR3: TGTGCCAGCAGCCTTGGGTCGTACGAGCAGTACTTC. It yields the protein CASSLGSYEQYF.

This clone was found a few times. Its ends do not fully match the called genes, so a read error is possible. The genes are TRBV5-1 and TRBJ2-7; perhaps TRBD2 as D (5 bases). Germline CDR1 SGHRS, CDR2 YFSETQ. The CDR3 is made up of 13 amino acids. Here the CDR3 reads CASSLASEGEQYF. The DNA of the CDR3 is TGCGCCAGCAGTTTGGCGTCCGAGGGCGAGCAGTACTTC.

The rearrangement links TRBV4-2 to TRBJ2-4; TRBD2 aligns across 12 bases. V lost 6 bases, J lost 6 bases, and 3 bases stayed unmatched. The CDR3 extends over 14 amino acids. In germline, CDR1 is LGHNA, CDR2 YNFKEQ. This CDR3 is CASRTSGRSNIQYF. The CDR3 DNA reads as TGTGCCAGCAGAACTAGCGGGAGGTCAAACATTCAGTACTTC.

The chain recombines TRBV11-1 with TRBJ1-1; unclear D gene. Germline-derived CDR1 and CDR2 are SGHAT and FQDESV (reference sequence). The CDR3 is 14 residues long. The V end lost 0 bases, the J end lost 7 bases, and 12 bases lay between the germline ends. The CDR3: CASSLAVGIGEAFF. CDR3 DNA sequence: TGTGCCAGCAGCTTAGCGGTGGGTATCGGTGAAGCTTTCTTT.

The chain joins TRBV7-8 to TRBJ1-2; D call uncertain. The CDR3 is 12 residues long. Germline V gene sequence: CDR1 SGHVS, CDR2 FQNEAQ. Trimming cost V 2 bases and J 3 bases, with 4 bases left between them. This CDR3 is CASSLFHYGYTF. The CDR3 DNA is TGTGCCAGCAGCTTATTCCACTATGGCTACACCTTC.

The rearrangement uses TRBV11-2 and TRBJ2-6; the D is unclear. Germline CDR1 is SGHAT and CDR2 is FQNNGV. The CDR3 is made up of 15 amino acids. Trimming took 5 bases from V and 0 from J, leaving 8 bases between them. Here the CDR3 DNA reads TGTGCCAGCAGCCCGGGTTACTCTGGGGCCAACGTCCTGACTTTC. It specifies CASSPGYSGANVLTF.

This clone was counted once. This chain connects TRBV27 to TRBJ2-7, with 7 bases fitting TRBD1. CDR3 length: 11 residues. Losses at the gene ends were 6 bases for V and 8 bases for J; bases not matched to a gene: 4. Germline CDR1 and CDR2: MNHEY and SMNVEV (reference sequence). The CDR3 bases are TGTGCCAGCAGCCGACAGGGAAAGCAGTACTTC. Amino acid sequence: CASSRQGKQYF.